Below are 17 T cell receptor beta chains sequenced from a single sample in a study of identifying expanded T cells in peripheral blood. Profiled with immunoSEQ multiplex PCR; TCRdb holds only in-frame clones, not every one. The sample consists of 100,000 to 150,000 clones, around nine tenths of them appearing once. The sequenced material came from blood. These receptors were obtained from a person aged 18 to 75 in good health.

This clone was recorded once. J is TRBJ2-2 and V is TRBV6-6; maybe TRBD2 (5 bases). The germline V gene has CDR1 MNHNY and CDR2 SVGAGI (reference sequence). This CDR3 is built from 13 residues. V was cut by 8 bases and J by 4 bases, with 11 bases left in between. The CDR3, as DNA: TGTGCCAGCCGACTACCGGTCACCGGGGAGCTGTTTTTT. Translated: CASRLPVTGELFF.

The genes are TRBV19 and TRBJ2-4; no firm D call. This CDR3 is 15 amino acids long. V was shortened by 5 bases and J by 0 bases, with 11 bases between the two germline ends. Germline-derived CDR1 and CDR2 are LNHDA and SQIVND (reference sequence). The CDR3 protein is CASSADWIAKNIQYF. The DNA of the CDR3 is TGTGCCAGTAGTGCCGACTGGATAGCCAAAAACATTCAGTACTTC.

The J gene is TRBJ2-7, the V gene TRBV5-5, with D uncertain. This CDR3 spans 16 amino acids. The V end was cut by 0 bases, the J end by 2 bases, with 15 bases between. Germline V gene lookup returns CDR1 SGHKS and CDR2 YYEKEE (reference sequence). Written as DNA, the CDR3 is TGTGCCAGCAGCTTGGTGCACAACCAGTACGCCTACGAGCAGTACTTC. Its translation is CASSLVHNQYAYEQYF.

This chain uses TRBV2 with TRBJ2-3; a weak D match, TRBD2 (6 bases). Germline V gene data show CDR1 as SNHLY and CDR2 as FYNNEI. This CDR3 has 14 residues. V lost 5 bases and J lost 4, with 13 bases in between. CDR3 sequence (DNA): TGTGCCAGCAGTTGGGACCAGCGGGCAGATACGCAGTATTTT. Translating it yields CASSWDQRADTQYF.

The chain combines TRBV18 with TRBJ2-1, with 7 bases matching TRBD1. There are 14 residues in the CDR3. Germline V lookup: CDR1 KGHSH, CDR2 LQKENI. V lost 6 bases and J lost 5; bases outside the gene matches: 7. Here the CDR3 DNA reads TGTGCCAGCTCGGCCGGGACAGCTAACAATGAGCAGTTCTTC. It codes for CASSAGTANNEQFF. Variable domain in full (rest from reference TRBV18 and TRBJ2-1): NAGVMQNPRHLVRRRGQEARLRCSPMKGHSHVYWYRQLPEEGLKFMVYLQKENIIDESGMPKERFSAEFPKEGPSILRIQQVVRGDSAAYFCASSAGTANNEQFFGPGTRLTVL.

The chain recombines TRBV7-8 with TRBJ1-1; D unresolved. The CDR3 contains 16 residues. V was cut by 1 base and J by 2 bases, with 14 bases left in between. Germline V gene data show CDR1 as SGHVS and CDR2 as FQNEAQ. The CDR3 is CASSLGGYGINTEAFF. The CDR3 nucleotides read TGTGCCAGCAGCTTAGGGGGATACGGGATCAACACTGAAGCTTTCTTT. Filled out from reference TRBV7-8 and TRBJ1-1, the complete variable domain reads GAGVSQSPRYKVAKRGQDVALRCDPISGHVSLFWYQQALGQGPEFLTYFQNEAQLDKSGLPSDRFFAERPEGSVSTLKIQRTQQEDSAVYLCASSLGGYGINTEAFFGQGTRLTVV.

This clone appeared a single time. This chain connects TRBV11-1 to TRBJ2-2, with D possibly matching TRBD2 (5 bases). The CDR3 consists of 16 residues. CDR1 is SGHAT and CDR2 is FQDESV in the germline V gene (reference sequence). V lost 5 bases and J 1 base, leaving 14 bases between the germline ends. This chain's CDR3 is CASSPPRGRNTGELFF. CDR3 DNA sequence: TGTGCCAGCAGCCCCCCTCGAGGGAGGAACACCGGGGAGCTGTTTTTT.

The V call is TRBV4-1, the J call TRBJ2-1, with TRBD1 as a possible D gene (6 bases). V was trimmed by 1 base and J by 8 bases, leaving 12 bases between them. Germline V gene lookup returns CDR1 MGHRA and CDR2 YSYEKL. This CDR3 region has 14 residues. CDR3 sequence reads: CASSQASSGDEQFF. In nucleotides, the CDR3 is TGCGCCAGCAGCCAAGCCTCCTCAGGGGATGAGCAGTTCTTC.

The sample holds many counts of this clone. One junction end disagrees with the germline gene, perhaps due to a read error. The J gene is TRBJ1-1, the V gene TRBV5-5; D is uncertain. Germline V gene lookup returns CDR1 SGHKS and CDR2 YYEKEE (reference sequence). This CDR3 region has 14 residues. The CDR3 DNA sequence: TGTGCCAGCAGTTTGGACCTTACAAACACTGAAGCTTTCTTT. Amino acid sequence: CASSLDLTNTEAFF.

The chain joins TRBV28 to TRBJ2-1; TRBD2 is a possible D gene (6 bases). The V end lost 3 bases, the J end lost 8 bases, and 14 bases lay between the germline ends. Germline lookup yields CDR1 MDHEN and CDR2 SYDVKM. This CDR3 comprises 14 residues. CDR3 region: CASSLASVPDEQFF. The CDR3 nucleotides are TGTGCCAGCAGTTTGGCTAGCGTTCCCGATGAGCAGTTCTTC.

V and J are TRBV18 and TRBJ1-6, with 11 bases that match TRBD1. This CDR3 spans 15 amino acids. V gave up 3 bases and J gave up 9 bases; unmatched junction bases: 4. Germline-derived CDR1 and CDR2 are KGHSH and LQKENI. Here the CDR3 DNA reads TGTGCCAGCTCACCTTCCGGGACAGGGGGTTCACCCCTCCACTTT. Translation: CASSPSGTGGSPLHF.

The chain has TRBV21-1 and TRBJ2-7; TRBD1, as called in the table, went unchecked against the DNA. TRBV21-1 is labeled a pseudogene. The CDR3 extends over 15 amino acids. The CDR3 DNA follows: TGTGCCAGCAGCAAATCTTTTAGGGGAAACTACGAGCAGTACTTC. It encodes CASSKSFRGNYEQYF.

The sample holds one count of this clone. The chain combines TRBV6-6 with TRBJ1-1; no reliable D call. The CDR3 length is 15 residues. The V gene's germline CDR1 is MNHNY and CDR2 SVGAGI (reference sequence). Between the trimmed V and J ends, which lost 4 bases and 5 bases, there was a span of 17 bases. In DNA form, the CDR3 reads TGTGCCAGCAGTTTAAATAGGTTGGGGAGGACTGAAGCTTTCTTT. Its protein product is CASSLNRLGRTEAFF.

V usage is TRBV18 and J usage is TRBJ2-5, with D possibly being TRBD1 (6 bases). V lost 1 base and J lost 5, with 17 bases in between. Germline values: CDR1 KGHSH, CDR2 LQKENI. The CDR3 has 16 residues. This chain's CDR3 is CASSPLAGGAGETQYF. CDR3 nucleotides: TGTGCCAGCTCACCACTAGCTGGGGGCGCGGGTGAGACCCAGTACTTC.

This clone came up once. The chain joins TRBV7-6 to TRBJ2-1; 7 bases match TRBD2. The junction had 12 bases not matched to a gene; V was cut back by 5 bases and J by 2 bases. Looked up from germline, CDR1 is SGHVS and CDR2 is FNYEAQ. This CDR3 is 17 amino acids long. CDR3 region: CASSQRPGTITYNEQFF. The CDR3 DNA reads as TGTGCCAGCAGCCAACGCCCCGGGACTATTACCTACAATGAGCAGTTCTTC.

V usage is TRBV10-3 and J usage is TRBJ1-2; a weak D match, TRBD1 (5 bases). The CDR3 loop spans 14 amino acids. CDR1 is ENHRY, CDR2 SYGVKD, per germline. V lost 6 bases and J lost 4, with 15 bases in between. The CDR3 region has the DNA TGTGCCATCAGAGAGGGCACGGGGACCTATGGCTACACCTTC. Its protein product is CAIREGTGTYGYTF.

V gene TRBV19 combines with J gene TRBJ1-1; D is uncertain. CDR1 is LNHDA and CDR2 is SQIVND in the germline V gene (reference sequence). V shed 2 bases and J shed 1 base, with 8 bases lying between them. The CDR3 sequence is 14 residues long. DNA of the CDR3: TGTGCCAGTAGTATAAGTCTCGGGAACACTGAAGCTTTCTTT. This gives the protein CASSISLGNTEAFF.